Listed below are T cell receptor beta chains from one sample, sequenced in a study of technical replicates of blood from a few donors. Libraries were prepared by immunoSEQ multiplex PCR; TCRdb keeps only in-frame clonotypes and omits some of them. The sample contains some 87,000 clones, approximately 97% of which appear only once. Sequenced: T cells isolated from PBMCs. All receptors derive from a human donor in good health. Both conserved end residues are part of each CDR3. D genes are given only for firm matches. Rows may omit the clone size; those that give it use once, few, many or a size class.

V gene	clone size	J gene	D gene	CDR3 protein	CDR3 DNA
TRBV6-4	NA	TRBJ2-1	TRBD2	CASSGLAGPYNEQFF	TGTGCCAGCAGCGGACTAGCGGGACCCTACAATGAGCAGTTCTTC
TRBV7-9	NA	TRBJ2-6	TRBD1	CASSFDRVSGANVLTF	TGTGCCAGCAGCTTTGACAGGGTTTCTGGGGCCAACGTCCTGACTTTC
TRBV6-5	NA	TRBJ2-3	NA	CASSYFPTDTQYF	TGTGCCAGCAGTTACTTTCCGACAGATACGCAGTATTTT
TRBV5-6	NA	TRBJ1-5	NA	CASSFLGRWVEHQPQHF	TGTGCCAGCAGCTTTTTGGGCCGCTGGGTCGAGCACCAGCCCCAGCATTTT
TRBV29-1	NA	TRBJ2-1	TRBD2	CSVGGGSGGNEQFF	TGCAGCGTTGGAGGCGGGAGCGGCGGCAATGAGCAGTTCTTC
TRBV27	NA	TRBJ1-1	NA	CASSTIQGTANTEAFF	TGTGCCAGCAGCACAATACAGGGAACGGCTAACACTGAAGCTTTCTTT
TRBV4-1	NA	TRBJ2-3	TRBD2	CASSFGLAAVTDTQYF	TGCGCCAGCAGCTTCGGACTAGCGGCGGTCACAGATACGCAGTATTTT
TRBV7-9	few	TRBJ1-2	NA	CASSLGEHPLYGYTF	TGTGCCAGCAGCTTAGGGGAGCATCCTCTCTATGGCTACACCTTC
TRBV4-1	NA	TRBJ1-1	NA	CASSPRRVGDTEAFF	TGCGCCAGCAGCCCCCGGCGTGTGGGAGACACTGAAGCTTTCTTT
TRBV9	NA	TRBJ1-3	NA	CASSVGEGGSTIYF	TGTGCCAGCAGCGTAGGGGAGGGTGGAAGCACCATATATTTT
TRBV25-1	NA	TRBJ2-1	NA	CASSADSFMDEQFF	TGTGCCAGCAGCGCGGACTCATTTATGGATGAGCAGTTCTTC
TRBV7-2	NA	TRBJ1-2	NA	CASSLGPRTDSNYGYTF	TGTGCCAGCAGCTTAGGGCCTCGGACAGACTCTAACTATGGCTACACCTTC
TRBV7-9	NA	TRBJ2-3	NA	CASIDTTSTDTQYF	TGTGCCAGCATCGACACCACTAGCACAGATACGCAGTATTTT
TRBV6-1	once	TRBJ1-4	NA	CASSPTMATNEKLFF	TGTGCCAGCAGTCCTACGATGGCAACTAATGAAAAACTGTTTTTT
TRBV11-2	NA	TRBJ2-4	TRBD2	CASSASGRGYRKNIQYF	TGTGCCAGCAGCGCCAGCGGGAGAGGATATAGGAAAAACATTCAGTACTTC
TRBV13	NA	TRBJ2-1	TRBD2	CASSPPSGGSYNEQFF	TGTGCCAGCAGCCCCCCTAGCGGGGGGTCCTACAATGAGCAGTTCTTC
TRBV4-2	NA	TRBJ1-4	NA	CASSQKFRGGTTNEKLFF	TGTGCCAGCAGCCAAAAGTTCAGGGGAGGGACAACTAATGAAAAACTGTTTTTT
TRBV2	NA	TRBJ2-2	NA	CASSEPRRELFF	TGTGCCAGCAGTGAACCGCGTCGGGAGCTGTTTTTT
TRBV7-2	NA	TRBJ2-5	NA	CASSLVAGLQETQYF	TGTGCCAGCAGCTTAGTGGCTGGACTCCAAGAGACCCAGTACTTC
TRBV2	NA	TRBJ2-2	TRBD1	CASTIDRDATGELFF	TGTGCCAGCACCATAGACAGGGACGCCACCGGGGAGCTGTTTTTT
TRBV25-1	NA	TRBJ1-6	NA	CASSEAGNHSPLHF	TGTGCCAGCAGTGAGGCGGGGAACCATTCACCCCTCCACTTT
TRBV12-5	once	TRBJ1-2	NA	CASGLTTSGLANYGYTF	TGTGCTAGTGGTTTAACAACAAGCGGTTTAGCTAACTATGGCTACACCTTC
TRBV6-5	NA	TRBJ2-5	NA	CASSYSRTRETQYF	TGTGCCAGCAGTTACTCGCGGACACGGGAGACCCAGTACTTC
TRBV7-9	NA	TRBJ2-1	TRBD2	CAIRTGLAGVNEQFF	TGTGCCATCCGAACGGGACTAGCGGGAGTCAATGAGCAGTTCTTC
TRBV7-8	NA	TRBJ2-3	NA	CASSQGGGTDTQYF	TGTGCCAGCAGCCAGGGCGGGGGCACAGATACGCAGTATTTT
TRBV2	NA	TRBJ1-2	NA	CASSEARPPGHGYTF	TGTGCCAGCAGTGAAGCGCGGCCCCCAGGGCATGGCTACACCTTC
TRBV28	NA	TRBJ2-2	NA	CASSSNRAGELFF	TGTGCCAGCAGTTCGAACAGGGCCGGGGAGCTGTTTTTT
TRBV7-3	NA	TRBJ2-1	NA	CASSWGAGSSYNEQFF	TGTGCCAGCAGCTGGGGCGCGGGGAGCTCCTACAATGAGCAGTTCTTC
TRBV7-9	NA	TRBJ2-7	TRBD1	CASSLALGTGDEQYF	TGTGCCAGCAGCTTAGCGCTTGGGACAGGGGACGAGCAGTACTTC
TRBV28	NA	TRBJ2-3	TRBD2	CASSASGTTDTQYF	TGTGCCAGCAGTGCTAGCGGAACCACAGATACGCAGTATTTT
TRBV19	NA	TRBJ2-1	TRBD2	CASSRGSSGNPREFF	TGTGCCAGTAGTAGGGGGTCTAGCGGTAACCCTCGGGAGTTCTTC
TRBV4-2	NA	TRBJ2-1	TRBD2	CASSQESGGIHEQFF	TGTGCCAGCAGCCAAGAGAGCGGGGGAATCCATGAGCAGTTCTTC
TRBV27	NA	TRBJ2-7	NA	CASSPNYASYEQYF	TGTGCCAGCAGTCCGAATTACGCTAGCTACGAGCAGTACTTC
TRBV7-8	NA	TRBJ1-2	TRBD1	CASSPGQGNGYTF	TGTGCCAGCAGCCCTGGACAGGGAAATGGCTACACCTTC
TRBV4-2	NA	TRBJ1-4	NA	CASRPGAGEGEKLFF	TGTGCCAGCCGCCCAGGGGCAGGGGAGGGTGAAAAACTGTTTTTT
TRBV2	NA	TRBJ2-2	NA	CASSKPKRGGAGELFF	TGTGCCAGCAGTAAACCCAAACGAGGGGGAGCCGGGGAGCTGTTTTTT
TRBV7-3	NA	TRBJ2-1	TRBD2	CASSLTAGEEQFF	TGTGCCAGCAGCTTAACCGCGGGGGAGGAGCAGTTCTTC
TRBV19	NA	TRBJ2-7	NA	CASSMGASDYEQYF	TGTGCCAGTAGTATGGGGGCCAGCGACTACGAGCAGTACTTC
TRBV28	NA	TRBJ2-7	TRBD2	CASSRTSLSGTYEQYF	TGTGCCAGCAGTCGGACTAGCCTCTCCGGAACTTACGAGCAGTACTTC
TRBV13	NA	TRBJ2-2	TRBD2	CASSLGAGGDTGELFF	TGTGCCAGCAGCTTAGGAGCGGGAGGGGATACCGGGGAGCTGTTTTTT
TRBV14	NA	TRBJ1-1	NA	CASSPLTLRDTEAFF	TGTGCCAGCAGCCCACTAACCCTGAGGGACACTGAAGCTTTCTTT
TRBV5-1	NA	TRBJ2-1	NA	CASSLSTSYNEQFF	TGCGCCAGCAGCTTGTCTACCTCCTACAATGAGCAGTTCTTC
TRBV27	NA	TRBJ2-3	NA	CASSPYSTDTQYF	TGTGCCAGCAGTCCCTACAGCACAGATACGCAGTATTTT
TRBV6-5	NA	TRBJ2-1	NA	CASSGGPGYNEQFF	TGTGCCAGCAGTGGAGGGCCAGGGTACAATGAGCAGTTCTTC
TRBV6-5	NA	TRBJ1-1	NA	CASSLHQSMNTEAFF	TGTGCCAGCAGTTTACACCAATCCATGAACACTGAAGCTTTCTTT
TRBV4-1	NA	TRBJ1-5	NA	CASSQGQGGKNQPQHF	TGCGCCAGCAGCCAAGGTCAAGGAGGGAAGAATCAGCCCCAGCATTTT
TRBV6-5	NA	TRBJ1-5	TRBD1	CASRAGTGEYQPQHF	TGTGCCAGCAGGGCCGGGACAGGGGAATACCAGCCCCAGCATTTT
TRBV14	NA	TRBJ2-2	NA	CASSQEGVGVTGELFF	TGTGCCAGCAGCCAAGAAGGAGTGGGAGTCACCGGGGAGCTGTTTTTT
TRBV6-5	NA	TRBJ2-1	NA	CASRSGGEFF	TGTGCCAGCCGGAGCGGAGGGGAGTTCTTC
TRBV2	NA	TRBJ1-3	NA	CASSVGVVLSSGNTIYF	TGTGCCAGCAGTGTTGGAGTGGTCCTTAGCTCTGGAAACACCATATATTTT
TRBV6-1	once	TRBJ1-5	NA	CASSEASNQPQHF	TGTGCCAGCAGTGAAGCGTCGAATCAGCCCCAGCATTTT
TRBV7-3	NA	TRBJ1-2	NA	CASSLSLSDGYTF	TGTGCCAGCAGCTTAAGTCTTTCGGATGGCTACACCTTC
TRBV4-1	NA	TRBJ2-1	TRBD2	CASSLGSSGIYNEQFF	TGCGCCAGCAGCCTAGGGTCTAGCGGGATCTACAATGAGCAGTTCTTC
TRBV11-2	NA	TRBJ2-7	NA	CASSLGYPGRSSYEQYF	TGTGCCAGCAGCTTGGGGTACCCGGGGAGAAGCTCCTACGAGCAGTACTTC